The 4 T cell receptor beta chains below all came from one sample that was sequenced in a study of cytomegalovirus exposure and HLA in healthy donors (dated by TCRdb to about 2017). The method behind the library was the immunoSEQ multiplex PCR assay. A mixture of 60 forward primers for TCR Vbeta segments and 13 reverse primers for TCR Jbeta segments was used in the multiplex PCR. Held by TCRdb, this immuneACCESS table contains in-frame sequences only and omits some clones. Under half of the omission traces to an unresolved V gene where checked; the cause of the rest is unknown. This sample gives 110,000 or so clones in total; around 77% of them show up just once. About 5% of the sample rests with the top ten. Sequenced: PBMCs. These receptors came from a woman under 40 in good health and CMV-seropositive.

This chain uses TRBV13 with TRBJ2-2, with 11 bases lining up with TRBD2. The CDR3 has 16 amino acids. In germline, CDR1 is PRHDT, CDR2 FYEKMQ (reference sequence). V was pared by 2 bases and J by 9 bases, with 8 bases of the junction left unmatched. The CDR3, as DNA: TGTGCCAGCAGCTTACGACTAGCGGGGATGGGCAGGGAGCTGTTTTTT. Protein sequence: CASSLRLAGMGRELFF.

The genes are TRBV30 and TRBJ1-1, with no clear D. CDR1 is GTSNPN, CDR2 SVGIG, per germline (reference sequence). The CDR3 covers 13 residues. Trimming took off 0 bases at V and 2 bases at J, with 7 bases between the two ends. The CDR3, as DNA: TGTGCCTGGAGTGTACTGAGAAACACTGAAGCTTTCTTT. Its protein product is CAWSVLRNTEAFF.

The chain carries TRBV19 and TRBJ1-5, with D unclear. V was cut by 3 bases and J by 7 bases, with 10 bases left in between. Germline values: CDR1 LNHDA, CDR2 SQIVND (reference sequence). This CDR3 has 13 amino acids. CDR3 in DNA: TGTGCCAGTAGTATTGGCGGTCGACAGCCCCAGCATTTT. This sequence encodes CASSIGGRQPQHF.

This sequence joins TRBV18 and TRBJ2-5; TRBD2 agrees at 12 bases. The CDR3 is 18 amino acids. Germline CDR1 is KGHSH and CDR2 is LQKENI. Germline trimming cut 6 bases from V and 2 bases from J; bases unmatched to any gene: 13. The CDR3 loop reads CASSLVPPSGGGQETQYF. The DNA of the CDR3 is TGTGCCAGCTCTCTCGTTCCTCCTAGCGGGGGGGGTCAAGAGACCCAGTACTTC.